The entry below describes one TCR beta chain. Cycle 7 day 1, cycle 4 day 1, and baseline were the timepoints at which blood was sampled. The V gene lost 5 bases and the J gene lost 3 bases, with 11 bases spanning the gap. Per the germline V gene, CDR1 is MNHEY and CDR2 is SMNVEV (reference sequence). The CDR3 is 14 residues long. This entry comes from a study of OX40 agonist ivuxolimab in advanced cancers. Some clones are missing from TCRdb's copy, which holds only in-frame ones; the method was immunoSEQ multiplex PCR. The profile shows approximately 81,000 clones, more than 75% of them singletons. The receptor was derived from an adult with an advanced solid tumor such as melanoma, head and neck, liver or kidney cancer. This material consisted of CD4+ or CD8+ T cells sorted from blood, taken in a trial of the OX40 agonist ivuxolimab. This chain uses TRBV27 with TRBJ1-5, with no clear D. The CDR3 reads CASSPRGINQPQHF. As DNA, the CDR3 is TGTGCCAGCAGTCCCCGGGGTATCAATCAGCCCCAGCATTTT.